The 11 T cell receptor beta chains below were found in one sample sequenced in a study of blood T cells in healthy people across ages. PCR was performed a second time for about 7 to 12 cycles using a sample-barcoded 5' primer and a J-beta primer mix. From the 5' RACE reads, TCRdb called clonotypes with MiXCR, one entry per CDR3 protein. The sample lists roughly 930,000 distinct CDR3 sequences; around 48% were seen once. The specimen sequenced was blood. Receptors were obtained from a man under 40 in good health.

This chain uses TRBV3-1 with TRBJ1-4; D not resolved. The V end lost 4 bases, the J end lost 4 bases, and 16 bases lay between the germline ends. Germline V gene data show CDR1 as LGHDT and CDR2 as YNNKEL (reference sequence). CDR3 length: 16 amino acids. The CDR3: CASSRTLSGVNEKLFF. The CDR3 DNA sequence: TGTGCCAGCAGCCGTACCCTTTCGGGTGTTAATGAAAAACTGTTTTTT.

The genes are TRBV24-1 and TRBJ2-5; the match to TRBD1 covers 7 bases. This CDR3 has 15 residues. Germline loops: CDR1 KGHDR, CDR2 SFDVKD. V shed 5 bases, J shed 3 bases, and the junction held 8 bases outside the gene matches. The CDR3 DNA reads TGTGCCACCAGTGGTTTAGGGACAGCCGAAGAGACCCAGTACTTC. Its protein is CATSGLGTAEETQYF.

This clonotype was detected a few times. This chain uses TRBV6-5 with TRBJ1-2; 7 bases line up with TRBD1. Germline trimming cut 2 bases from V and 7 bases from J; bases unmatched to any gene: 7. CDR3 length equals 14 residues. Germline assignment: CDR1 MNHEY and CDR2 SVGAGI. CDR3 coding DNA: TGTGCCAGCAGTTACGAGACAGGGTTCGGTGGCTACACCTTC. It specifies CASSYETGFGGYTF.

The chain links TRBV7-9 to TRBJ1-2; 8 nucleotides align to TRBD1. Germline loops: CDR1 SEHNR, CDR2 FQNEAQ (reference sequence). The CDR3 totals 17 residues. V shed 1 base and J 0 bases; nucleotides not matched to a gene: 7. The DNA of the CDR3 is TGTGCCAGCAGCTTAGTGGACAGGGCCCCAGCTAACTATGGCTACACCTTC. It specifies CASSLVDRAPANYGYTF.

This clonotype was observed a single time. The J gene is TRBJ2-5, the V gene TRBV20-1; TRBD2 matches at 11 bases. After removal of 0 bases from V and 3 bases from J, the junction contained 12 bases not matched to a gene. The CDR3 is 18 amino acids. Germline V gene lookup returns CDR1 DFQATT and CDR2 SNEGSKA (reference sequence). CDR3 nucleotide sequence: TGCAGTGCTAGAGATTCGGCAGGACTAGCGGGCCACAAAGAGACCCAGTACTTC. Translation gives CSARDSAGLAGHKETQYF.

This clonotype was counted between two and nine times. The V gene is TRBV4-3, the J gene TRBJ2-7; 8 positions match TRBD1. This CDR3 has 16 amino acids. Germline V gives CDR1 LGHNA, CDR2 YSLEER. Unmatched junction bases numbered 11, after V lost 3 bases and J lost 4 bases. The CDR3 sequence: CASSHSQTGERYEQYF. In DNA form, the CDR3 reads TGCGCCAGCAGCCATTCCCAGACAGGGGAAAGGTACGAGCAGTACTTC.

This CDR3 reads CASSFEGRYEQYF. The CDR3 coding sequence is TGTGCCAGCAGCTTCGAGGGACGCTACGAGCAGTACTTC. The rearrangement joins TRBV7-9 to TRBJ2-7; D possibly uses TRBD1 or TRBD2 (5 bases each). The ends were cut back, 3 bases at V and 3 bases at J, with 9 bases in the middle. The CDR3 is 13 amino acids. CDR1 is SEHNR, CDR2 FQNEAQ, per germline (reference sequence).

The V gene is TRBV11-2, the J gene TRBJ2-1; 13 bases line up with TRBD2. Trimming cost V 4 bases and J 15 bases; bases outside gene matches: 15. The CDR3 runs 16 residues. Germline CDR1 and CDR2: SGHAT and FQNNGV. CDR3 nucleotides: TGTGCCAGCAGCTCGGGGTGGACTAGCGGGGGCGGTAACCCGTTCTTC. Protein sequence: CASSSGWTSGGGNPFF.

This rearrangement joins TRBV9 to TRBJ1-4; 7 bases match TRBD1. This CDR3 region has 17 residues. Per the germline V gene, CDR1 is SGDLS and CDR2 is YYNGEE. V gave up 0 bases and J gave up 5 bases; unmatched junction bases: 10. CDR3 region: CASSVGEGATLNEKLFF. In nucleotides, the CDR3 is TGTGCCAGCAGCGTAGGCGAGGGGGCGACACTCAATGAAAAACTGTTTTTT. The complete variable domain, with remaining parts taken from reference TRBV9 and TRBJ1-4, reads DSGVTQTPKHLITATGQRVTLRCSPRSGDLSVYWYQQSLDQGLQFLIQYYNGEERAKGNILERFSAQQFPDLHSELNLSSLELGDSALYFCASSVGEGATLNEKLFFGSGTQLSVL.

The chain recombines TRBV18 with TRBJ2-1; D not resolved. Germline V lookup: CDR1 KGHSH, CDR2 LQKENI. V lost 0 bases and J lost 8, with 20 bases in between. CDR3 length: 17 amino acids. The CDR3 DNA reads as TGTGCCAGCTCACCACCTCTGGCGGAAAGCTCCTATGATGAGCAGTTCTTC. Encoded protein: CASSPPLAESSYDEQFF.

This clonotype came up many times. V gene TRBV4-2 combines with J gene TRBJ2-7; tentatively, D is TRBD1 (6 bases). The CDR3 has 14 amino acids. Germline CDR1 and CDR2: LGHNA and YNFKEQ. With 2 bases removed from V and 1 base from J, the gap between germline ends came to 9 bases. The CDR3 reads CASSQPGQSYEQYF. DNA for the CDR3: TGTGCCAGCAGCCAACCCGGACAGTCCTACGAGCAGTACTTC.